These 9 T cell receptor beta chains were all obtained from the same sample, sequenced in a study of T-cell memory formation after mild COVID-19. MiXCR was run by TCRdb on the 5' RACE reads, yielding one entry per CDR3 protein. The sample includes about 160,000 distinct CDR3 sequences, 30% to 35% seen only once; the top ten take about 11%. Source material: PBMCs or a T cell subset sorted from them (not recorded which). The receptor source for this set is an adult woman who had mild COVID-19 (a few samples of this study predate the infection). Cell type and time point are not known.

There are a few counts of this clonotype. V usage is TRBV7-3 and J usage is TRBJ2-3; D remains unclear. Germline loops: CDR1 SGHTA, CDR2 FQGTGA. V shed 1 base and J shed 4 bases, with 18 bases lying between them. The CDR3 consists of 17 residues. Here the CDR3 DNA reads TGTGCCAGCAGCTTAAGAGCTTCCCCTATAGGTCCAGATACGCAGTATTTT. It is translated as CASSLRASPIGPDTQYF.

CDR3 coding DNA: TGCAGCGTTAAACTAGCGGGAGTCTACGAGCAGTACTTC. This translates into CSVKLAGVYEQYF. The rearrangement joins TRBV29-1 to TRBJ2-7, with 11 nucleotides matching TRBD2. This CDR3 comprises 13 residues. The trim removed 5 bases at V and 3 bases at J, leaving 3 bases unmatched. CDR1 and CDR2 from the germline V gene are SQVTM and ANQGSEA.

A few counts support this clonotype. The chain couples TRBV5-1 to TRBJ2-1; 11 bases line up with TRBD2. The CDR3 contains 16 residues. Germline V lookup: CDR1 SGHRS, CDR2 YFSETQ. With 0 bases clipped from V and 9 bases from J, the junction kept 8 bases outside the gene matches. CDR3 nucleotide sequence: TGCGCCAGCAGCTTGGAGGTGCGACTAGCGGGGATTGAGCAGTTCTTC. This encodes CASSLEVRLAGIEQFF.

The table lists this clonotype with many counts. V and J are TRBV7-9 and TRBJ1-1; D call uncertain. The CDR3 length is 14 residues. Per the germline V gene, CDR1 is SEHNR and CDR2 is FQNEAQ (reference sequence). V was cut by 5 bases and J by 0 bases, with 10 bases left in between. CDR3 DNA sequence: TGTGCCAGCAGCCCCAGCCCCATGAACACTGAAGCTTTCTTT. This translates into CASSPSPMNTEAFF.

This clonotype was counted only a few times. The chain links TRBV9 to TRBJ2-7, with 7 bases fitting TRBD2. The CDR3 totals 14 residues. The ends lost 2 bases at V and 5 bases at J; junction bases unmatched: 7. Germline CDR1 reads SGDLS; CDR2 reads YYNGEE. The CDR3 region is CASSVGGSVNEQYF. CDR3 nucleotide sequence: TGTGCCAGCAGCGTTGGCGGGAGCGTCAACGAGCAGTACTTC.

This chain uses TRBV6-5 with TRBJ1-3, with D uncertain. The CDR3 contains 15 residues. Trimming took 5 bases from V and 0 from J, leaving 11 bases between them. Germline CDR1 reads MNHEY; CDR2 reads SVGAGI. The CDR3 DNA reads TGTGCCAGCAGTATGACAATTTACTCTGGAAACACCATATATTTT. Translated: CASSMTIYSGNTIYF.

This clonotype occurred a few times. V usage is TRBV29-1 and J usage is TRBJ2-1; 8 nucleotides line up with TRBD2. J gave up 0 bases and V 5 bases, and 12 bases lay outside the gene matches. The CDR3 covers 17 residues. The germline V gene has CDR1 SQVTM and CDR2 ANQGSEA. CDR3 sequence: CSVRREALLSSYNEQFF. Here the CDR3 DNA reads TGCAGCGTTCGGCGGGAGGCCTTACTAAGCTCCTACAATGAGCAGTTCTTC.

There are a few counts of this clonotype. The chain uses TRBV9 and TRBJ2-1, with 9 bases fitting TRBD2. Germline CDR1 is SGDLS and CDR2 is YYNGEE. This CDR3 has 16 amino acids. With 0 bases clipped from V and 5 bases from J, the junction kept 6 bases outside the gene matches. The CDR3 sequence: CASSVGVAGDNNEQFF. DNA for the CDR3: TGTGCCAGCAGCGTAGGGGTAGCGGGGGACAACAATGAGCAGTTCTTC.

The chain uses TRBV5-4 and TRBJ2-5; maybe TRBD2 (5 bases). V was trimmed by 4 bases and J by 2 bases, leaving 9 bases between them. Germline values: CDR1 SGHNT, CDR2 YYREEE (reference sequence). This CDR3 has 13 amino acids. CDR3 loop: CASSGGQQETQYF. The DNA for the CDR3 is TGTGCCAGCAGCGGCGGGCAACAAGAGACCCAGTACTTC.